This T cell receptor beta chain was identified in a study of identical twins (dated by TCRdb to 2016 to 2017). With respect to the entire study: To test whether fetal clonotypes persist, this study deep-sequenced TCR alpha and beta repertoires from monozygotic twins, from unrelated adults of various ages, and from cord blood. Replicate twin experiments were performed at different times using different library preparation protocols to rule out contamination.

Results the study describes overall, beyond this receptor: Fewer insertions were carried by abundant cord blood beta clonotypes; a weaker similar trend was observed in young adult naive repertoires, while no such trend was observed in memory repertoires. Zero-insertion analyses could be partly confounded by invariant T cells such as MAIT and iNKT, though diverse VJ usage argued against such confounding for most clonotypes. Compared with coincidental sharing between unrelated individuals, an excess of low generation-probability sequences was observed among out-of-frame TCR alpha sequences shared between twins. In beta out-of-frame sequences, excess twin sharing was weaker, because having fewer shared sequences lowered the signal-to-noise ratio. Because the same donors could not be followed over many years, the conclusions relied on cross-sectional statistical analysis. Out-of-frame TCR alpha sharing in monozygotic twins was systematically underestimated by recombination models, whereas sharing between unrelated individuals was in agreement with the recombination models.

Trimming removed 1 base from V and 12 bases from J; the gene matches leave 5 bases unexplained. Including the terminal cysteine and phenylalanine, the CDR3 comprises 12 residues. This entry keeps only the CDR3 DNA: 36 bases, framed from base 1. Via the germline V gene, CDR1 is SGHTA and CDR2 FQGNSA. Library prep was done by 5' RACE. TCRdb names Illumina HiSeq 2000 as the instrument used. A universal primer binding site was introduced by template switching, and a unique molecular identifier was present in the final cDNA, enabling accurate counting of TCR cDNA molecules. Specific primers in the conserved constant-segment region were used to synthesize first-strand cDNA for the TCR alpha and beta chains. To control for contamination, each cDNA library was double barcoded with a SMART-Mk sample barcode plus Illumina barcodes. Two successive PCR steps introduced TruSeq adapter sequences along with Illumina sample barcodes. TCR alpha and beta cDNA libraries were sequenced on the Illumina HiSeq platform with custom primers. As for the original processing: MiGEC processed the raw reads to extract unique molecular identifiers, while MiXCR was used to determine the CDR3 positions. For each individual, recombination models were inferred using an EM algorithm with the repgenHMM and IGoR tools. Shared clonotype analysis was performed with the tcR package in R, normalizing sharing by the product of cloneset sizes. Out-of-frame nonproductive sequences were analyzed to study raw recombination free of thymic and clonal selection effects. TCRdb took the public reads, trimmed them with fastp at Q25, ran MiXCR for clone calling and kept in-frame beta chains. CDR3 protein duplicates are merged, each entry listing the most common genes and DNA. The V and J calls were determined by TCRdb, not by the authors. This sample comprises 250,000 or so distinct CDR3 sequences, about an eighth of them detected only once. In total, the top ten clones hold 4% to 5% of the sample.

All donors were healthy Caucasians. The twin cohort comprised three pairs of female monozygotic twins, all aged roughly 18 to 30 years. Using Miltenyi CD45RO+ enrichment and human naive T-cell isolation kits, memory (CD45RO+) and naive T cells were isolated from PBMC. Points on this clonotype: Its antigen is not yet known. No base quality information exists; no much larger clone differs at one position.

These same data were also listed under a study on yellow fever vaccine responses in identical twins. The second paper further reports: According to the authors, the vaccine-induced T cell response in identical twins seemed to be partly convergent and partly specific to each individual. The study precisely tracked vaccine-responding T cell clones in identical twins.

This TCR was recovered from a young woman in good health. The specimen sequenced was memory (CD45RO+) T cells sorted from blood. The sample's cell subset or site, from its label and the paper: CD45RO+ enriched T cells. This chain joins TRBV7-2 to TRBJ1-1, with 7 bases matching TRBD1. CDR3 sequence: CASSLDRGLSFF. The DNA sequence reads TGTGCCAGCAGCTTAGACAGGGGTTTATCTTTCTTT.